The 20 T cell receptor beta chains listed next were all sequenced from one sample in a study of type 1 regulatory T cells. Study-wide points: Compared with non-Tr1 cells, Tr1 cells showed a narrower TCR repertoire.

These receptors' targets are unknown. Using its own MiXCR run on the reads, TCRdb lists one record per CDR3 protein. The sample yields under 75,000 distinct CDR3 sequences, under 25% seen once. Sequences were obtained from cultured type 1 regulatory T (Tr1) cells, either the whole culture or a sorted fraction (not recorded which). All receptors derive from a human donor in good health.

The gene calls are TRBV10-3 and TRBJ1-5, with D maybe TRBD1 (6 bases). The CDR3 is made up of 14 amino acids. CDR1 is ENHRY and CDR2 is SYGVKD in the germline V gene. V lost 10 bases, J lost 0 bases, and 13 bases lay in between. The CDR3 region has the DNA TGTGCCACAACACAGGGTTATAGCAATCAGCCCCAGCATTTT. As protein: CATTQGYSNQPQHF.

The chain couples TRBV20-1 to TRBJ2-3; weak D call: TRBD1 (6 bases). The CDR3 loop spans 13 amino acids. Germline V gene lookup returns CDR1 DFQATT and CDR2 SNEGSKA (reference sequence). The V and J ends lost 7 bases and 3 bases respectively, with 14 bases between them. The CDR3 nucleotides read TGCAGTGGAAACAGGGTAGGGACAGATACGCAGTATTTT. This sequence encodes CSGNRVGTDTQYF.

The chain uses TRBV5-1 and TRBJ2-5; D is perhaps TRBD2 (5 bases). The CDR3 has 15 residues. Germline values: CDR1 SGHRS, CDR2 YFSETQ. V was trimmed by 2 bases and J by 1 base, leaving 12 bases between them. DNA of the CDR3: TGCGCCAGCAGCTTCGGGATTCGGGGCCAAGAGACCCAGTACTTC. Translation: CASSFGIRGQETQYF.

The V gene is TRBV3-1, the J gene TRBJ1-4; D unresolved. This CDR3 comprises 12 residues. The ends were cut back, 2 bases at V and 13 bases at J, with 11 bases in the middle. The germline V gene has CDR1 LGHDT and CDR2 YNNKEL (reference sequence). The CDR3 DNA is TGTGCCAGCAGCCAAAACGATGGTGGACTGTTTTTT. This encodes CASSQNDGGLFF. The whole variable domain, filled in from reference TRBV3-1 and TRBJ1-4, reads DTAVSQTPKYLVTQMGNDKSIKCEQNLGHDTMYWYKQDSKKFLKIMFSYNNKELIINETVPNRFSPKSPDKAHLNLHINSLELGDSAVYFCASSQNDGGLFFGSGTQLSVL.

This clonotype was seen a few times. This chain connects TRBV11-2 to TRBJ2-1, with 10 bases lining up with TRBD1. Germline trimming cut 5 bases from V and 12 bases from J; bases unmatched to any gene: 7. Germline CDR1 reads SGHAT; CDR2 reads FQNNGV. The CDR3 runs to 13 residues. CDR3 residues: CASSPKTGGGQFF. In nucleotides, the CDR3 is TGTGCCAGCAGCCCTAAGACAGGGGGCGGGCAGTTCTTC.

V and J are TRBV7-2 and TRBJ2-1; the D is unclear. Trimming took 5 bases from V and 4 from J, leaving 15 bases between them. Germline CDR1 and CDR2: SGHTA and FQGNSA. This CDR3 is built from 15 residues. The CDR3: CASSEAGRPYNEQFF. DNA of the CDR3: TGTGCCAGCAGCGAGGCTGGGCGGCCATACAATGAGCAGTTCTTC.

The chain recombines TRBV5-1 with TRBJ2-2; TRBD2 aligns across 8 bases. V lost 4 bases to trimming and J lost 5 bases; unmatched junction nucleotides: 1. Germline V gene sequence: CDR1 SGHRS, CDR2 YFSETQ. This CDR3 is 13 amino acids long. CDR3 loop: CASSSGRTGELFF. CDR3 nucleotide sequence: TGCGCCAGCAGCAGCGGGAGAACCGGGGAGCTGTTTTTT. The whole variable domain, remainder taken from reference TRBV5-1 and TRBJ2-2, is KAGVTQTPRYLIKTRGQQVTLSCSPISGHRSVSWYQQTPGQGLQFLFEYFSETQRNKGNFPGRFSGRQFSNSRSEMNVSTLELGDSALYLCASSSGRTGELFFGEGSRLTVL.

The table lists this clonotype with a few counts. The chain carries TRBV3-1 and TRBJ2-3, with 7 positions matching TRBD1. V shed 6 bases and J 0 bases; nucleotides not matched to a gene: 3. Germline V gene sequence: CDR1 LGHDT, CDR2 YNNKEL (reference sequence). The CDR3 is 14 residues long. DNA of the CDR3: TGTGCCAGCAGTTCACAGGGGAGCACAGATACGCAGTATTTT. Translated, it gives CASSSQGSTDTQYF.

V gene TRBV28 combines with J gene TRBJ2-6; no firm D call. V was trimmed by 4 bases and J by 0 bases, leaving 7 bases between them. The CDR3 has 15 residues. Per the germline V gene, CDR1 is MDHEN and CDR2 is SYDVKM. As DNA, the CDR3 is TGTGCCAGCAGTTCACCACACTCTGGGGCCAACGTCCTGACTTTC. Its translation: CASSSPHSGANVLTF.

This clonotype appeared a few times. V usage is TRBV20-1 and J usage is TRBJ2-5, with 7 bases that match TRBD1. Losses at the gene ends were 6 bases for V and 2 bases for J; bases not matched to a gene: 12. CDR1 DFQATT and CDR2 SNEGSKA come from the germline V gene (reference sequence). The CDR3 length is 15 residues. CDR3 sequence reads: CSAIGQVERQETQYF. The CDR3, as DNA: TGCAGTGCGATTGGACAGGTGGAACGACAAGAGACCCAGTACTTC.

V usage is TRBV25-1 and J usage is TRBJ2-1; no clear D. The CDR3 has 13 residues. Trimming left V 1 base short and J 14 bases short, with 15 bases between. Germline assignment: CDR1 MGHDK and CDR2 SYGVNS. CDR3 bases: TGTGCCAGCAGTGAATTAGGGTTCACCACCGAGTTCTTC. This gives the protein CASSELGFTTEFF.

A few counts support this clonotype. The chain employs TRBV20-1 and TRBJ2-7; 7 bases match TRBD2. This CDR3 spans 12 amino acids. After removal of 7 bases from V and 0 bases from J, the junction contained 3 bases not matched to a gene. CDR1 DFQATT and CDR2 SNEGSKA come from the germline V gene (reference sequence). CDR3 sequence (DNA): TGCAGTGGTAGCGGGCCCTCCTACGAGCAGTACTTC. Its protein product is CSGSGPSYEQYF.

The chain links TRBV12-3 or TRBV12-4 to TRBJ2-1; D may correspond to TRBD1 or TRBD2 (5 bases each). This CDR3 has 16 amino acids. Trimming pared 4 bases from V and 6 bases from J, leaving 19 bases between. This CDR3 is CASSSTVPGPPNEQFF. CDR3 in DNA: TGTGCCAGCAGTTCTACCGTCCCGGGACCTCCCAATGAGCAGTTCTTC.

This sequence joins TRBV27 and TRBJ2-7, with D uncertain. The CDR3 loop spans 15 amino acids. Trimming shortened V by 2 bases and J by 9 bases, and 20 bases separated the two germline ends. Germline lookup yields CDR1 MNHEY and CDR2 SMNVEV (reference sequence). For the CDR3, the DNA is TGTGCCAGCAGTTTACCTGGGCAGATACTACGAATGCAGTACTTC. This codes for CASSLPGQILRMQYF.

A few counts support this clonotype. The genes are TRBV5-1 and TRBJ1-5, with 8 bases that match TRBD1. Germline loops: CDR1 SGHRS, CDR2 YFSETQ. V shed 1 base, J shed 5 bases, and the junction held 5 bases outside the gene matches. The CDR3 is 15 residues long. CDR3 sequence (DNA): TGCGCCAGCAGCTTGACACAGGGGGGGGATCAGCCCCAGCATTTT. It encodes CASSLTQGGDQPQHF.

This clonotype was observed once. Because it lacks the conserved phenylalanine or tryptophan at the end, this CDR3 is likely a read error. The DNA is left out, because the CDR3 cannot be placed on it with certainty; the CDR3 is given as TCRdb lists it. The CDR3 here is CASSQTSAGLVWV. This rearrangement joins TRBV3-1 to TRBJ2-1; TRBD2 reflects the table's D call only, with no check against the DNA. The germline V gene encodes CDR1 LGHDT and CDR2 YNNKEL (reference sequence). The CDR3 has 13 amino acids, counting both end residues.

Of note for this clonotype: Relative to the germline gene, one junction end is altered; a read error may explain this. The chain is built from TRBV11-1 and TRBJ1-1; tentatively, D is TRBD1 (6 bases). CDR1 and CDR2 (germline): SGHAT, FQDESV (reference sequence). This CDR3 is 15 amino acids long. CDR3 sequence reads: CDSREPGTYNTEAFF. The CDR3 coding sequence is TGTGACAGCAGGGAACCGGGGACATACAACACTGAAGCTTTCTTT. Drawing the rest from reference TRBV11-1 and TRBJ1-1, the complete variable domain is EAEVAQSPRYKITEKSQAVAFWCDPISGHATLYWYRQILGQGPELLVQFQDESVVDDSQLPKDRFSAERLKGVDSTLKIQPAELGDSAMYLCDSREPGTYNTEAFFGQGTRLTVV.

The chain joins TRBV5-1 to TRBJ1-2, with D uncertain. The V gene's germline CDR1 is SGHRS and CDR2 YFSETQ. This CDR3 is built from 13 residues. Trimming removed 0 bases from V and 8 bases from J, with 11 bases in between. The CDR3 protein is CASSLARTLGYTF. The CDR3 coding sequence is TGCGCCAGCAGCTTGGCCAGAACGTTGGGCTACACCTTC.

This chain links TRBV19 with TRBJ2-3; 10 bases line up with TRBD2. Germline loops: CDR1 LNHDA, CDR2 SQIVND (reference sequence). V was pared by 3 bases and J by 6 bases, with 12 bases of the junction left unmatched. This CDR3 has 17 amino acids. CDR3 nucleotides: TGTGCCAGTAGTATCCGGCCAGCGGGAGGGCCAGTGGATACGCAGTATTTT. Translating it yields CASSIRPAGGPVDTQYF. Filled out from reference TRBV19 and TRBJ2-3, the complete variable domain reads DGGITQSPKYLFRKEGQNVTLSCEQNLNHDAMYWYRQDPGQGLRLIYYSQIVNDFQKGDIAEGYSVSREKKESFPLTVTSAQKNPTAFYLCASSIRPAGGPVDTQYFGPGTRLTVL.

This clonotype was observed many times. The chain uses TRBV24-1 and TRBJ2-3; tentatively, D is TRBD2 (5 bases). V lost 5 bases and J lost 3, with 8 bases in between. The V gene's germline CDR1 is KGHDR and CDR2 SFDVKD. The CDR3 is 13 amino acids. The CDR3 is CATSVEGTDTQYF. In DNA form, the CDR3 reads TGTGCCACCAGTGTTGAGGGAACAGATACGCAGTATTTT.